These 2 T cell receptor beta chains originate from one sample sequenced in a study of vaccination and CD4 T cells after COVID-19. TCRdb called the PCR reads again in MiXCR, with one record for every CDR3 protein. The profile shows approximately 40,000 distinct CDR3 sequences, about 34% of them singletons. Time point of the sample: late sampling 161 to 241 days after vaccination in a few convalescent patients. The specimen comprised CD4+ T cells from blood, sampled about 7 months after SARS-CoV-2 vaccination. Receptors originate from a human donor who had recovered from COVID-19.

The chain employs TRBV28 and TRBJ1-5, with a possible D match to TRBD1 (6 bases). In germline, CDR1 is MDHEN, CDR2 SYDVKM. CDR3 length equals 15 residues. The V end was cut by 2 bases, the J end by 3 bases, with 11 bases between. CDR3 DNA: TGTGCCAGCAGTTTAGCAGGGGCCCACAATCAGCCCCAGCATTTT. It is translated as CASSLAGAHNQPQHF.

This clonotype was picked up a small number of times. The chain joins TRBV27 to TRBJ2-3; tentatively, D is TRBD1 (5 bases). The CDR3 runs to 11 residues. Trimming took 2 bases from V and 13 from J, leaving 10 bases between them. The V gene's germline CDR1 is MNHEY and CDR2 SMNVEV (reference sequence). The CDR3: CASSLGASEYF. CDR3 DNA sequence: TGTGCCAGCAGTTTAGGGGCTAGTGAGTATTTT.